These T cell receptor beta chains were read from a single sample in a study of shared clonotypes between healthy human individuals. Produced via immunoSEQ multiplex PCR; TCRdb's table is partial and in-frame only. The table has about 2.2 million clones, around 93% seen once. The sample consisted of naive CD8+ T cells from PBMCs. Source of these receptors: a man younger than 35 in good health. Some clones in this sample may be carry-over from other donors' samples. The CDR3 runs from the conserved cysteine through the conserved F or W. A D gene is named only where the DNA matches it firmly. Some rows mark clone size as missing; the rest say once, few, many or name a class of expanded clone.

j_call d_call clone_size v_call cdr3_nt cdr3_aa
TRBJ1-5 TRBD1 - TRBV28 TGTGCCAGCAGCCTCCGCAGGGCGGACAGGGGTCGCAATCAGCCCCAGCATTTT CASSLRRADRGRNQPQHF
TRBJ2-1 - - TRBV19 TGTGCCAGTAGTCTTAAGCGGCCCCTCGCCTACAATGAGCAGTTCTTC CASSLKRPLAYNEQFF
TRBJ2-2 - - TRBV28 TGTGCCAGCAGTTTAGAGGGGGGCGCGGGCGGGGAGCTGTTTTTT CASSLEGGAGGELFF
TRBJ2-7 TRBD2 - TRBV27 TGTGCCAGCAGTATACTACTAGCGGGAGGGCCTTACGAGCAGTACTTC CASSILLAGGPYEQYF
TRBJ2-7 - - TRBV4-2 TGTGCCAGCAGCCACTGGGGGGAGGCAATCTCCTACGAGCAGTACTTC CASSHWGEAISYEQYF
TRBJ1-2 - - TRBV19 TGTGCCAGTAGTATCGTGTCAGGCCCGTATGGCTACACCTTC CASSIVSGPYGYTF
TRBJ2-7 - - TRBV7-2 TGTGCCAGCAGCTTTCGCCTAGTTGGATACGAGCAGTACTTC CASSFRLVGYEQYF
TRBJ2-2 - - TRBV27 TGTGCCAGCATGTCGTTGAACACCGGGGAGCTGTTTTTT CASMSLNTGELFF
TRBJ2-5 TRBD2 - TRBV7-9 TGTGCCAGCAGCCGAATAGGACTAGTGGGAGGGCCTGAGACCCAGTACTTC CASSRIGLVGGPETQYF
TRBJ1-1 - - TRBV7-3 TGTGCCAGCAGCTTAATTGCGGCGGGGGACACTGAAGCTTTCTTT CASSLIAAGDTEAFF
TRBJ2-7 - - TRBV6-1 TGTGCCAGCAGTGAAGGGGTTGGGGTCTCCTACGAGCAGTACTTC CASSEGVGVSYEQYF
TRBJ2-5 TRBD2 - TRBV11-3 TGTGCCAGCAGCTCACGGGAGGGGTCCCGTAAAGAGACCCAGTACTTC CASSSREGSRKETQYF
TRBJ2-5 TRBD1 - TRBV5-1 TGCGCCAGCAGCTTGATGGGACAGCCTCAAGAGACCCAGTACTTC CASSLMGQPQETQYF
TRBJ2-7 TRBD1 - TRBV29-1 TGCAGCGTTGGCCTCCGGGACAGGGTCTCCTACGAGCAGTACTTC CSVGLRDRVSYEQYF
TRBJ2-1 TRBD2 - TRBV9 TGTGCCAGCAGCCCCGGGAGGGCCCCTGGTAATGAGCAGTTCTTC CASSPGRAPGNEQFF
TRBJ2-6 - - TRBV6-5 TGTGCCAGCAGTTACGCCAGGGTTGGGGCCAACGTCCTGACTTTC CASSYARVGANVLTF
TRBJ2-5 - - TRBV28 TGTGCCAGCAGTCATCAAGAGACCCAGTACTTC CASSHQETQYF
TRBJ2-7 - - TRBV28 TGTGCCAGCAGTTTAGACAGGCCCCCCAGTGAGCAGTACTTC CASSLDRPPSEQYF
TRBJ2-1 - - TRBV14 TGTGCCAGCAGCCAAGATTGGGTGGGGGTTGAGCAGTTCTTC CASSQDWVGVEQFF
TRBJ2-7 - - TRBV29-1 TGCAGCGTTACCCTTAACTACGAGCAGTACTTC CSVTLNYEQYF
TRBJ2-1 TRBD1 - TRBV19 TGTGCCAGTAGAAGGGTTCGGGACAGGGGGGACGATGAGCAGTTCTTC CASRRVRDRGDDEQFF
TRBJ2-1 TRBD2 - TRBV27 TGTGCCAGCAAGACTAGCGGTTCCTACAATGAGCAGTTCTTC CASKTSGSYNEQFF
TRBJ2-7 - - TRBV5-1 TGCGCCAGCAGCCCAAGTTGGGGGGCCGTCTACGAGCAGTACTTC CASSPSWGAVYEQYF
TRBJ2-7 - - TRBV28 TGTGCCAGCAGTTTATTGCCGGAGAGCTCCTACGAGCAGTACTTC CASSLLPESSYEQYF
TRBJ2-1 - once TRBV27 TGTGCCAGCAGTTTGTCGGGCTTCAGGTCCTACAATGAGCAGTTCTTC CASSLSGFRSYNEQFF
TRBJ2-7 TRBD2 - TRBV28 TGTGCCAGCAGCAGAGGACTAGCGGGAACCTACGAGCAGTACTTC CASSRGLAGTYEQYF
TRBJ1-3 - - TRBV4-3 TGCGCCAGCAGCCAAGTAAGAAGCTCTGGAAACACCATATATTTT CASSQVRSSGNTIYF
TRBJ2-7 TRBD1 - TRBV2 TGTGCCAGCAGCGTCCCGGGACAGGGGGCAGGATCGGTCGAGCAGTACTTC CASSVPGQGAGSVEQYF
TRBJ2-7 - - TRBV5-4 TGTGCCAGCAGCTCAGGACGTCATAGCTCCTACGAGCAGTACTTC CASSSGRHSSYEQYF
TRBJ2-3 TRBD2 - TRBV2 TGTGCCAGCAGGGGACTAGCGGGAGGCCCTGTTGGCACAGATACGCAGTATTTT CASRGLAGGPVGTDTQYF
TRBJ1-2 TRBD1 - TRBV30 TGTGCCTGGAGTGGGGGACAGGGGAGGTATGGCTACACCTTC CAWSGGQGRYGYTF